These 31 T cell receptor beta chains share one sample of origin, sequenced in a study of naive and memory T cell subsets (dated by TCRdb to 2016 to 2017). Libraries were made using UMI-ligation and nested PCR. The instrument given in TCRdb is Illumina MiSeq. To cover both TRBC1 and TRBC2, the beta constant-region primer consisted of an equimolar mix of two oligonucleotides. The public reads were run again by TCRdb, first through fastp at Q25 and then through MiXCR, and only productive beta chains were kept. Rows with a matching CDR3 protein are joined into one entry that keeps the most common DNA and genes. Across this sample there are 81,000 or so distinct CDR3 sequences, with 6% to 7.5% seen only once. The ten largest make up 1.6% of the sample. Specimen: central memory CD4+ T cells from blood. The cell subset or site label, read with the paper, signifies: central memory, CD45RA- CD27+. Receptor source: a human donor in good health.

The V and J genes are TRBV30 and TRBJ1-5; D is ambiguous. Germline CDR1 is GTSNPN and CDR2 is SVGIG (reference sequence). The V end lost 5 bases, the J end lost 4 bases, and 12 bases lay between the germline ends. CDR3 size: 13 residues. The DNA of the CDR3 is TGTGCCTGGGCCCCTGGGGTGAATCAGCCCCAGCATTTT. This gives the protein CAWAPGVNQPQHF.

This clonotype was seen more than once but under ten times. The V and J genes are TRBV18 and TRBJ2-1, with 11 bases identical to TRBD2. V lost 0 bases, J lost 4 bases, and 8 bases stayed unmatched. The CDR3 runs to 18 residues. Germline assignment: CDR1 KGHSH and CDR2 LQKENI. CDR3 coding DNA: TGTGCCAGCTCACCACCGCCCGGTCTAGCGGGGGGATACAATGAGCAGTTCTTC. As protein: CASSPPPGLAGGYNEQFF. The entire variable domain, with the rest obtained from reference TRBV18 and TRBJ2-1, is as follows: NAGVMQNPRHLVRRRGQEARLRCSPMKGHSHVYWYRQLPEEGLKFMVYLQKENIIDESGMPKERFSAEFPKEGPSILRIQQVVRGDSAAYFCASSPPPGLAGGYNEQFFGPGTRLTVL.

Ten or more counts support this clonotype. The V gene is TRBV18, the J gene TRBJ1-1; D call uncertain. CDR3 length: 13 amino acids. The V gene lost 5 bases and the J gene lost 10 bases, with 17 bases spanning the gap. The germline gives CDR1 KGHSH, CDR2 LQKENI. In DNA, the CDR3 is TGTGCCAGCTCAACGTCAAGGGAAACGGTAGCTTTCTTT. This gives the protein CASSTSRETVAFF.

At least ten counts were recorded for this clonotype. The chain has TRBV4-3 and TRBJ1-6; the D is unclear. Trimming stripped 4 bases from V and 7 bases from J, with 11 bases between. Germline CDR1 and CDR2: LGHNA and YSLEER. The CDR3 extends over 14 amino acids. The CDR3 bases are TGCGCCAGCAGCCTCCAGGTTCGGAATTCACCCCTCCACTTT. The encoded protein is CASSLQVRNSPLHF.

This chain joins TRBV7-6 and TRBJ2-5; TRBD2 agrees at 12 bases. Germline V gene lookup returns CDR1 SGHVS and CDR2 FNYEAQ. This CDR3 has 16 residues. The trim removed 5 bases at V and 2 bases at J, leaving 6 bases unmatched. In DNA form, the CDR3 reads TGTGCCAGCAGCCCTCTAGCGGGAGGGACGCAAGAGACCCAGTACTTC. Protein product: CASSPLAGGTQETQYF.

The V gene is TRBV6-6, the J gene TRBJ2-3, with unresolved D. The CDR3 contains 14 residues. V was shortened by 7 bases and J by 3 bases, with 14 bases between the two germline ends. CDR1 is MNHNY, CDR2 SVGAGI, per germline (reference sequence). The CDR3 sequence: CASTRGGLTDTQYF. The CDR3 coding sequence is TGTGCCAGCACTAGAGGCGGTTTAACAGATACGCAGTATTTT.

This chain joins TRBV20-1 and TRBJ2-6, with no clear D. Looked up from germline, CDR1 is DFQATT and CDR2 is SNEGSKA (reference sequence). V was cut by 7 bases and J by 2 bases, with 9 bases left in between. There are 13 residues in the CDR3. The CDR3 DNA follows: TGCAGTGGACGCGAAACTGGGGCCAACGTCCTGACTTTC. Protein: CSGRETGANVLTF.

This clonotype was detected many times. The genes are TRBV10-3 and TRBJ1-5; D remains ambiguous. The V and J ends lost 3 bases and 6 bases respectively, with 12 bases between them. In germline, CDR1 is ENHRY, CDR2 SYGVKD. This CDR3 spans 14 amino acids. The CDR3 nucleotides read TGTGCCATCAGTGAAGGAACGACTGCTCAGCCCCAGCATTTT. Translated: CAISEGTTAQPQHF.

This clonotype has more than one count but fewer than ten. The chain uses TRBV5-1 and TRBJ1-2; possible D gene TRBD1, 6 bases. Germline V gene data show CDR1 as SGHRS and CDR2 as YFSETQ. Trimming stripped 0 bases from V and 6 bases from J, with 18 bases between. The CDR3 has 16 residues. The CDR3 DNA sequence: TGCGCCAGCAGCTTGGGGGAACAGGGTTGGGATAATGGCTACACCTTC. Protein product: CASSLGEQGWDNGYTF.

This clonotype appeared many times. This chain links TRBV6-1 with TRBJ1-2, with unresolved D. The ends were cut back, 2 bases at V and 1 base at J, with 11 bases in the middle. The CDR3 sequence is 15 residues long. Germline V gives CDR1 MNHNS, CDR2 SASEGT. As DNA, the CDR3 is TGTGCCAGCAGTGAACTCCCGGGCCTTAACTATGGCTACACCTTC. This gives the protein CASSELPGLNYGYTF.

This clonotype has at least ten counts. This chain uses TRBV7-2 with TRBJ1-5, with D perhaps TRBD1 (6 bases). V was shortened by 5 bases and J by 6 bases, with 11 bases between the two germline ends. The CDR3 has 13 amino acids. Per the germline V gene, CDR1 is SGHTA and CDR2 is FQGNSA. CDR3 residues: CASSSNRVQPQHF. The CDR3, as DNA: TGTGCCAGCAGCAGCAACAGGGTTCAGCCCCAGCATTTT.

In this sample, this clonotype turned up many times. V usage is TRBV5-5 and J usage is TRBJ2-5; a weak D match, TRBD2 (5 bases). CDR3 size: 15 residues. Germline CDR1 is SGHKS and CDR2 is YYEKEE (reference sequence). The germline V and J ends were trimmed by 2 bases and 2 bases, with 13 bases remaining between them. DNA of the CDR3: TGTGCCAGCAGCTTAACCACTACGGGGCAAGAGACCCAGTACTTC. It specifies CASSLTTTGQETQYF.

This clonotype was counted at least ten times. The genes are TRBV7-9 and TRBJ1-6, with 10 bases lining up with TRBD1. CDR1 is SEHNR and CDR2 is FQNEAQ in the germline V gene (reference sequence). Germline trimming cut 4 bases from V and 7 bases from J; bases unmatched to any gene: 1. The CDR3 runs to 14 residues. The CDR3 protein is CASSSTGGNSPLHF. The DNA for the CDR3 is TGTGCCAGCAGCTCGACAGGGGGCAATTCACCCCTCCACTTT. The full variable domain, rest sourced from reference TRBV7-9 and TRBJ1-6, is DTGVSQNPRHKITKRGQNVTFRCDPISEHNRLYWYRQTLGQGPEFLTYFQNEAQLEKSRLLSDRFSAERPKGSFSTLEIQRTEQGDSAMYLCASSSTGGNSPLHFGNGTRLTVT.

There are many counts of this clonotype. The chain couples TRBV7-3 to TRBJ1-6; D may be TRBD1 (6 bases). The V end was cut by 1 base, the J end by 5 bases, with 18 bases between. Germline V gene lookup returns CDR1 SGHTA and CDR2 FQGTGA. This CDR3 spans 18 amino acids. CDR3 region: CASSLNPRPTGNNSPLHF. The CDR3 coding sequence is TGTGCCAGCAGCTTAAATCCCCGTCCCACAGGGAATAATTCACCCCTCCACTTT.

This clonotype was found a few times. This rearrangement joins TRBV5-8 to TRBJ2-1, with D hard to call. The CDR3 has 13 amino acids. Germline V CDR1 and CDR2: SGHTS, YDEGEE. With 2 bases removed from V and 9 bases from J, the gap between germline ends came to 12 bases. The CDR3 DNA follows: TGTGCCAGCAGCTTACAGTACCGCGGTGAGCAGTTCTTC. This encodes CASSLQYRGEQFF.

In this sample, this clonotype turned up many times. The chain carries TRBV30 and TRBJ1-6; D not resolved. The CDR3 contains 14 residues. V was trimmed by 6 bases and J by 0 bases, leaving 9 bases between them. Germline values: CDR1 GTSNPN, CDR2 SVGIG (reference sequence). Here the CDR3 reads CACMMSSYNSPLHF. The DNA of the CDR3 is TGTGCCTGTATGATGAGCTCCTATAATTCACCCCTCCACTTT. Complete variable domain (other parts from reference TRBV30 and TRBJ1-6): SQTIHQWPATLVQPVGSPLSLECTVEGTSNPNLYWYRQAAGRGLQLLFYSVGIGQISSEVPQNLSASRPQDRQFILSSKKLLLSDSGFYLCACMMSSYNSPLHFGNGTRLTVT.

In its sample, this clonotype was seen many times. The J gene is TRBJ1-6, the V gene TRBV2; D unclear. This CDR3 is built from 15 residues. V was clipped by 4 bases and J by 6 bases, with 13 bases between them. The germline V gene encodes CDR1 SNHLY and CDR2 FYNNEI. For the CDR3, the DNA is TGTGCCAGCAGTGCGGAGCCGCCTCCTAATTCACCCCTCCACTTT. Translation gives CASSAEPPPNSPLHF.

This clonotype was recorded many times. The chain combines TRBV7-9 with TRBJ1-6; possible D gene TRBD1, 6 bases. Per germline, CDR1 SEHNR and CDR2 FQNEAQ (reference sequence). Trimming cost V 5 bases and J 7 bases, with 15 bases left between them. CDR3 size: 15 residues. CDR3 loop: CASSGGGQVNSPLHF. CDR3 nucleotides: TGTGCCAGCAGCGGGGGGGGCCAGGTCAATTCACCCCTCCACTTT.

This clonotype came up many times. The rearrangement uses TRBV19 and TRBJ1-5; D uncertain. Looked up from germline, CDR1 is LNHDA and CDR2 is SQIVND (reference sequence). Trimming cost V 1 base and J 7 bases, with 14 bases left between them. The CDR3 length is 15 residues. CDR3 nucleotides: TGTGCCAGTAGTATAGTCGAGGGTATGAGACAGCCCCAGCATTTT. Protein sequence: CASSIVEGMRQPQHF.

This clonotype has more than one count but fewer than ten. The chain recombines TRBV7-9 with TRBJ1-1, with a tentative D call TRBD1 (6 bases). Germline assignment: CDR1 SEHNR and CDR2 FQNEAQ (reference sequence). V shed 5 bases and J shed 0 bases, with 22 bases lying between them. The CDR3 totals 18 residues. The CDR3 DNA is TGTGCCAGCAGCCCAACGCCTGGGACACGCGGGATGAACACTGAAGCTTTCTTT. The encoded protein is CASSPTPGTRGMNTEAFF.

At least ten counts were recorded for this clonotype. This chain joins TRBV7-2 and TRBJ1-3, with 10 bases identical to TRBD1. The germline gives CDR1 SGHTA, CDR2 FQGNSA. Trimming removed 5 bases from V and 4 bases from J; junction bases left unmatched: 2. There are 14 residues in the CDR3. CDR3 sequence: CASSRQGAGNTIYF. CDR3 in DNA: TGTGCCAGCAGCAGACAGGGGGCCGGAAACACCATATATTTT.

CDR3 protein: CASSPRQGGSNQPQHF. CDR3 coding DNA: TGTGCCAGCAGCCCCCGACAGGGGGGTAGCAATCAGCCCCAGCATTTT. The chain couples TRBV9 to TRBJ1-5; 9 bases agree with TRBD1. The length of the CDR3 is 16 residues. V was clipped by 4 bases and J by 0 bases; unmatched bases: 5. CDR1 is SGDLS, CDR2 YYNGEE, per germline.

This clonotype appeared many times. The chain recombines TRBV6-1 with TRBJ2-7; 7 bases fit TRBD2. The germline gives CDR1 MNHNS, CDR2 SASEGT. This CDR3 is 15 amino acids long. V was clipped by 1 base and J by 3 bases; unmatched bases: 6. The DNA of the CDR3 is TGTGCCAGCAGTGAAGGCTTCGGCGGGAGCTACGAGCAGTACTTC. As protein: CASSEGFGGSYEQYF.

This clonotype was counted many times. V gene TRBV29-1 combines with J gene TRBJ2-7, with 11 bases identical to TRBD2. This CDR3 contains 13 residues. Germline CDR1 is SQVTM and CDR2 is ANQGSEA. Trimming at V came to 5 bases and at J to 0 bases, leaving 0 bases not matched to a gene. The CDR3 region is CSVTSGSSYEQYF. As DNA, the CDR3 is TGCAGCGTTACTAGCGGGAGCTCCTACGAGCAGTACTTC.

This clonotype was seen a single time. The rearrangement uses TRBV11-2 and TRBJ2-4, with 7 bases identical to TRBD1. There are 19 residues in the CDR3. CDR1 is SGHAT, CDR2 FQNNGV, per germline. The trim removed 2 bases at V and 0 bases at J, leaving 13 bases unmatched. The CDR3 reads CASSLTLSGGILAKNIQYF. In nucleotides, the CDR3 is TGTGCCAGCAGCTTAACCCTATCAGGGGGTATTCTAGCCAAAAACATTCAGTACTTC.

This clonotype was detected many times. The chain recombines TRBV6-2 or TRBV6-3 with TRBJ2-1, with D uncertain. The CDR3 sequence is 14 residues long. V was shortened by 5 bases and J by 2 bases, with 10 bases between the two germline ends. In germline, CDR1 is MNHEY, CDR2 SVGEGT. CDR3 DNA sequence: TGTGCCAGCAGTATTAGCACTCCCTACAATGAGCAGTTCTTC. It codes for CASSISTPYNEQFF.

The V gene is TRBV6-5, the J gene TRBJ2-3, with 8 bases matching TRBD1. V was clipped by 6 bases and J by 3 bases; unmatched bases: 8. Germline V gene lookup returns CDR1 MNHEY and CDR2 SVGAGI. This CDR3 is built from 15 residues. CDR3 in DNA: TGTGCCAGCAGGGAACAGGGGGTAGTTACAGATACGCAGTATTTT. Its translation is CASREQGVVTDTQYF.

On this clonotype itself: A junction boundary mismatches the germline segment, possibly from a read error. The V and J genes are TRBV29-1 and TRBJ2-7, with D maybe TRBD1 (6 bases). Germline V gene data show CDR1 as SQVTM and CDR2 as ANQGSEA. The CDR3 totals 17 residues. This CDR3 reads CSVEGDGQKGWGYERYF. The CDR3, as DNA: TGCAGCGTTGAAGGCGACGGACAGAAGGGTTGGGGATACGAGCGGTACTTC.

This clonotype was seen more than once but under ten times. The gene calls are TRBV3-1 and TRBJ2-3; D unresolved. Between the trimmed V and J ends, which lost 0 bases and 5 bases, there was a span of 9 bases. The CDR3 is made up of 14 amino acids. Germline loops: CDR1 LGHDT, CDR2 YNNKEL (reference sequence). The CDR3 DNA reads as TGTGCCAGCAGCCAAGATACCCGTAGAGATACGCAGTATTTT. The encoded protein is CASSQDTRRDTQYF.

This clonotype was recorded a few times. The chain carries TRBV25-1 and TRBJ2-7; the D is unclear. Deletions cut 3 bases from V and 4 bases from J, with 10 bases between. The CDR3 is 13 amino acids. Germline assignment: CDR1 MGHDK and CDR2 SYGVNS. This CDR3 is CASSERQVYEQYF. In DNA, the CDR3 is TGTGCCAGCAGTGAGAGGCAGGTGTACGAGCAGTACTTC.

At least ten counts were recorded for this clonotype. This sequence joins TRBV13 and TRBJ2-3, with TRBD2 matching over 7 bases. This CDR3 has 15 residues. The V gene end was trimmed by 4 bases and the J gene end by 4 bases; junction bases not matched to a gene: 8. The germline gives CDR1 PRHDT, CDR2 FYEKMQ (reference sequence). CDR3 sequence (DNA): TGTGCCAGCAGCTCGTCTAGCGGCGGCCCAGATACGCAGTATTTT. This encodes CASSSSSGGPDTQYF. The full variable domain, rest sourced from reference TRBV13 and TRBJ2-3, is AAGVIQSPRHLIKEKRETATLKCYPIPRHDTVYWYQQGPGQDPQFLISFYEKMQSDKGSIPDRFSAQQFSDYHSELNMSSLELGDSALYFCASSSSSGGPDTQYFGPGTRLTVL.